What follows describes a single T cell receptor (beta chain). Its antigen remains unidentified. No base-level quality is on record; no much larger clone is a single base apart. The immunoSEQ Assay was the method used to sequence TCRbeta CDR3 regions. After extraction, genomic DNA underwent amplification by bias-controlled multiplex PCR, followed by high-throughput sequencing. For the original study's pipeline: To quantify the absolute abundance of each unique TCRbeta CDR3 region, sequences were collapsed and filtered. T cell fraction was estimated by normalization of TCRbeta template counts to usable DNA, with usable DNA being measured through amplification of reference genes present in all nucleated cells. Repertoire TCRs were annotated as SARS-CoV-2-specific by exact matching of V gene, CDR3 amino acid sequence and J gene to a known reactive TCR set. The reference SARS-CoV-2 TCR set was derived from MIRA and filtered for enrichment in COVID-19-positive ImmuneCODE repertoires, a step that removed public or cross-reactive TCRs. Using the MIRA antigens, annotated TCRs were further analysed by specific ORF or by position within an ORF. Breadth was defined as annotated unique rearrangements over total unique productive rearrangements; depth was the summed frequency of those rearrangements. Group comparisons of TCR breadth used two-sided Wilcoxon rank-sum tests. TCRdb took over this immuneACCESS table, retaining in-frame rearrangements with V and J assigned. Such tables are incomplete; in checked studies, under half of the missing clones stem from an unresolved V gene, and the remainder is unexplained. The V and J calls and clone size are taken from that table; D and trimming were inferred from the DNA. For this sample there are 380,000 or so clones; around four fifths appear just once. The ten largest clones capture around 7.3% of the sample.

The label giving this sample's treatment or condition can be read as: 15 to 20 received Ad26.COV2.S at low or high dose, single or two shots; 5 received placebo; per-sample allocation not given. Repertoires of vaccine and placebo recipients were sequenced from samples collected on day 63 after the first injection. Between 29 July and 7 August 2020, Cohort 1b enrolled approximately 26 adults aged 18-55 years at one site in Boston, USA. Ad26.COV2.S consisted of a replication-incompetent adenovirus type 26 vector by which a prefusion-stabilized SARS-CoV-2 spike protein from the original Wuhan strain was expressed. This sample stems from a study of Ad26.COV2.S vaccination and SARS-CoV-2 variants (dated by TCRdb to the early 2020s). About the full investigation: Donors in the vaccine arm were drawn from COV1001, a multicentre, randomized, double-blind, placebo-controlled phase I-IIa trial testing Ad26.COV2.S in healthy adults. Investigators did not know the trial group allocation while performing experiments and assessing outcomes. Ad26.COV2.S was given intramuscularly at 5x10^10 or 1x10^11 viral particles, as a single shot or as two shots 56 days apart. Trial participants were randomized into five groups of five, in which low-dose or high-dose Ad26.COV2.S was given once or twice, or placebo was given on both occasions. Sequencing of the TCRbeta repertoire served to evaluate the specificity and breadth of SARS-CoV-2-reactive T cell receptors following Ad26.COV2.S vaccination. A total of around 32 samples were included in the TCR-sequenced set, comprising around 19 Ad26.COV2.S vaccine recipients, 5 placebo recipients and 8 SARS-CoV-2 convalescent individuals.

Here is what the overall study found, with its caveats: After vaccination, spike-specific CD8+ and CD4+ T cell responses were reported to show substantial breadth. The authors noted that total T cell responses may have been underestimated by the TCR breadth and depth analyses. The study lacked the statistical power to compare responses across vaccine doses or regimens. Higher spike-specific TCR breadth was observed in Ad26.COV2.S recipients than in placebo recipients (P = 0.0014). Non-spike TCR breadth was comparable between vaccine and placebo recipients, consistent with the vaccine containing only spike.

The TCR originated in a person aged 18-65 years who received the Ad26.COV2.S COVID-19 vaccine or a placebo. Here the sequenced sample was peripheral blood, taken in a trial of Ad26.COV2.S vaccine versus placebo.

The CDR3 loop reads CASSARRGSNPNYGYTF. The DNA sequence follows: TGTGCCAGCAGCGCACGCAGGGGGTCAAATCCTAACTATGGCTACACCTTC. This sequence uses TRBV7-9 and TRBJ1-2, with 7 junctional bases fitting TRBD1. Reading from cysteine to phenylalanine, the CDR3 counts 17 amino acids. The kept DNA is CDR3 alone, 51 bases in frame from the first base. Germline trimming amounts to 5 bases on V and 0 bases on J, with 12 as the count of junction bases outside the gene matches. Per the germline V gene (reference sequence), SEHNR is the CDR1 and FQNEAQ is the CDR2.